The clone carrying this TCR beta chain has more than one count but fewer than ten. Its antigen is unknown. The length of the CDR3 is 14 residues. Germline CDR1 is ENHRY and CDR2 is SYGVKD. V was clipped by 3 bases and J by 5 bases; unmatched bases: 6. These data are taken from a study of T cell repertoires in cytomegalovirus infection. Whole-study context: Public TCR beta signatures were indicative of both CMV infection and a matching HLA type. The study, taken as a whole, reports: CMV-specific TCR beta clonotypes restricted by HLA-C dominated the ex vivo response. Public TCR beta family frequency separated CMV-and-HLA carriers, including in an independent cohort.

TCRdb recomputed calls from the reads with MiXCR, one row per CDR3 protein. The table lists more than 400,000 distinct CDR3 sequences, roughly 29% of them singletons. The chain employs TRBV10-3 and TRBJ2-5; 7 nucleotides agree with TRBD2. The source of this sequence is a human donor in good health (CMV status not recorded). Some clones in this sample may be carry-over from other donors' samples. The material sequenced was PBMCs. Here the CDR3 reads CAISDGRREETQYF. The CDR3 DNA reads as TGTGCCATCAGTGACGGCAGGCGGGAGGAGACCCAGTACTTC.